These 28 T cell receptor beta chains came from one sample sequenced in a study of T cell responses to AZD1222 COVID-19 vaccine. This table comes from immunoSEQ multiplex PCR, and its TCRdb copy is limited to in-frame clones, with some not included. The repertoire consists of under 130,000 clones, with about 90% occurring once and the leading ten covering 2.5%. The starting material was peripheral blood, obtained 28 days after the second AZD1222 dose. These receptors all stem from an adult who received the AZD1222 COVID-19 vaccine.

The V gene is TRBV19, the J gene TRBJ1-6; possibly TRBD1 for D (5 bases). This CDR3 is 14 amino acids long. Per the germline V gene, CDR1 is LNHDA and CDR2 is SQIVND (reference sequence). Deletions cut 6 bases from V and 10 bases from J, with 16 bases between. The CDR3 protein is CASSTAGLVSPLHF. For the CDR3, the DNA is TGTGCCAGTAGCACGGCAGGGCTTGTCTCACCCCTCCACTTT.

This rearrangement joins TRBV5-1 to TRBJ1-3, with D maybe TRBD1 (5 bases). Trimming took off 4 bases at V and 2 bases at J, with 13 bases between the two ends. The CDR3 consists of 15 residues. CDR1 is SGHRS, CDR2 YFSETQ, per germline. CDR3 sequence reads: CASSPGVGAGNTIYF. CDR3 bases: TGCGCCAGCAGCCCTGGAGTAGGGGCTGGAAACACCATATATTTT.

V and J are TRBV28 and TRBJ1-1; tentative D call: TRBD1 (5 bases). The CDR3 is made up of 16 amino acids. Deletions cut 0 bases from V and 4 bases from J, with 15 bases between. Germline values: CDR1 MDHEN, CDR2 SYDVKM. CDR3 protein: CASSLWSRGSSTEAFF. DNA of the CDR3: TGTGCCAGCAGTTTATGGTCAAGGGGTTCGAGCACTGAAGCTTTCTTT.

V gene TRBV20-1 combines with J gene TRBJ1-5, with D hard to call. The CDR3 spans 13 residues. Trimming removed 3 bases at V and 3 bases at J, with 9 bases between. CDR1 is DFQATT, CDR2 SNEGSKA, per germline (reference sequence). The CDR3, as DNA: TGCAGTGCTAGTCTGAAGATCAATCAGCCCCAGCATTTT. Translated, it gives CSASLKINQPQHF.

This clone was seen only once. The chain employs TRBV15 and TRBJ2-1, with 9 bases matching TRBD1. V gave up 2 bases and J gave up 5 bases; unmatched junction bases: 13. The CDR3 sequence is 18 residues long. The germline CDR1 and CDR2 sequences are LNHNV and YYDKDF (reference sequence). The CDR3 protein is CATSRTQDRGSPNNEQFF. Here the CDR3 DNA reads TGTGCCACCAGCAGAACCCAGGACAGGGGAAGCCCAAACAATGAGCAGTTCTTC. Drawing the rest from reference TRBV15 and TRBJ2-1, the complete variable domain is DAMVIQNPRYQVTQFGKPVTLSCSQTLNHNVMYWYQQKSSQAPKLLFHYYDKDFNNEADTPDNFQSRRPNTSFCFLDIRSPGLGDTAMYLCATSRTQDRGSPNNEQFFGPGTRLTVL.

V is TRBV28 and J is TRBJ2-2, with D unclear. V lost 5 bases, J lost 9 bases, and 10 bases lay in between. There are 12 residues in the CDR3. Germline CDR1 and CDR2: MDHEN and SYDVKM. The CDR3 DNA reads TGTGCCAGCAGTCCTGCACCGAGGGAGCTGTTTTTT. This codes for CASSPAPRELFF.

The V gene is TRBV6-5, the J gene TRBJ2-2; D remains ambiguous. Germline V gene lookup returns CDR1 MNHEY and CDR2 SVGAGI. The CDR3 loop spans 14 amino acids. The V and J ends lost 6 bases and 1 base respectively, with 9 bases between them. In DNA form, the CDR3 reads TGTGCCAGCAGCGCACAGCGGAACACCGGGGAGCTGTTTTTT. Translated, it gives CASSAQRNTGELFF.

This chain joins TRBV11-2 and TRBJ2-7, with a tentative D call TRBD1 (6 bases). Germline CDR1 SGHAT, CDR2 FQNNGV. Trimming pared 2 bases from V and 5 bases from J, leaving 13 bases between. The CDR3 covers 14 residues. The CDR3 bases are TGTGCCAGCAGCTTACTACAGGGACCCCACGAGCAGTACTTC. It codes for CASSLLQGPHEQYF.

This sequence joins TRBV3-1 (or the pseudogene TRBV3-2) and TRBJ1-6, with TRBD1 as a possible D gene (5 bases). Germline assignment: CDR1 LGHDT and CDR2 YNNKEL (reference sequence). The CDR3 spans 16 residues. Trimming removed 4 bases at V and 0 bases at J, with 10 bases between. The CDR3 loop is CASSLWGDSYNSPLHF. As DNA, the CDR3 is TGTGCCAGCAGCCTGTGGGGCGACTCCTATAATTCACCCCTCCACTTT.

The CDR3 loop is CASSLNAGLEAFF. The CDR3 DNA follows: TGTGCCAGCAGTTTGAATGCGGGGTTGGAAGCTTTCTTT. This sequence joins TRBV28 and TRBJ1-1; unclear D gene. Per germline, CDR1 MDHEN and CDR2 SYDVKM. Trimming stripped 3 bases from V and 8 bases from J, with 13 bases between. This CDR3 is built from 13 residues.

V is TRBV9 and J is TRBJ1-1; a weak D match, TRBD1 (5 bases). The length of the CDR3 is 15 residues. Germline V lookup: CDR1 SGDLS, CDR2 YYNGEE. The V gene lost 0 bases and the J gene lost 5 bases, with 14 bases spanning the gap. The CDR3: CASSVAQGLGTEAFF. For the CDR3, the DNA is TGTGCCAGCAGCGTAGCTCAGGGTCTAGGTACTGAAGCTTTCTTT.

V and J are TRBV6-6 and TRBJ2-7; no clear D. CDR3 length: 14 residues. The ends were cut back, 7 bases at V and 1 base at J, with 14 bases in the middle. CDR1 is MNHNY and CDR2 is SVGAGI in the germline V gene (reference sequence). The CDR3 spells CASTPRQESYEQYF. CDR3 DNA sequence: TGTGCCAGCACTCCCAGACAAGAATCCTACGAGCAGTACTTC.

V usage is TRBV11-2 and J usage is TRBJ1-6; D remains unclear. Per germline, CDR1 SGHAT and CDR2 FQNNGV. Between the trimmed V and J ends, which lost 1 base and 6 bases, there was a span of 1 base. This CDR3 comprises 12 residues. CDR3 sequence: CASSLANSPLHF. CDR3 coding DNA: TGTGCCAGCAGCTTAGCTAATTCACCCCTCCACTTT.

J is TRBJ2-3 and V is TRBV2; D is undetermined. Between the trimmed V and J ends, which lost 3 bases and 6 bases, there was a span of 1 base. This CDR3 comprises 10 residues. In germline, CDR1 is SNHLY, CDR2 FYNNEI. The CDR3 loop is CASSEDTQYF. The CDR3 coding sequence is TGTGCCAGCAGTGAGGATACGCAGTATTTT.

The chain has TRBV6-2 or TRBV6-3 and TRBJ2-5; 10 bases fit TRBD2. V gave up 5 bases and J gave up 4 bases; unmatched junction bases: 7. The CDR3 has 15 amino acids. Per the germline V gene, CDR1 is MNHEY and CDR2 is SVGEGT. CDR3 sequence reads: CASSTTVAGGETQYF. CDR3 DNA sequence: TGTGCCAGCAGTACTACGGTAGCGGGAGGAGAGACCCAGTACTTC.

This sequence joins TRBV3-1 (or the pseudogene TRBV3-2) and TRBJ1-2; a weak D match, TRBD1 (6 bases). The CDR3 has 14 amino acids. Germline CDR1 reads LGHDT; CDR2 reads YNNKEL (reference sequence). Trimming took off 0 bases at V and 2 bases at J, with 7 bases between the two ends. The CDR3 loop is CASSQDQGNYGYTF. In nucleotides, the CDR3 is TGTGCCAGCAGCCAAGATCAGGGGAACTATGGCTACACCTTC.

In this sample, this clone turned up many times. The CDR3 DNA follows: TGTGCCAGCAGCACCCCAGGACTGGGGTCGGGTTCACCCCTCCACTTT. Its translation: CASSTPGLGSGSPLHF. V and J are TRBV28 and TRBJ1-6; D remains ambiguous. The CDR3 is 16 residues long. Deletions cut 6 bases from V and 9 bases from J, with 21 bases between. Looked up from germline, CDR1 is MDHEN and CDR2 is SYDVKM.

This clone was seen a handful of times. V gene TRBV5-4 combines with J gene TRBJ2-3, with a possible D match to TRBD2 (5 bases). The CDR3 has 15 amino acids. V was pared by 0 bases and J by 5 bases, with 13 bases between. Germline-derived CDR1 and CDR2 are SGHNT and YYREEE (reference sequence). In DNA form, the CDR3 reads TGTGCCAGCAGCTTGGCCCGGAGCGGAAGAGATACGCAGTATTTT. Amino acids: CASSLARSGRDTQYF.

V is TRBV7-8 and J is TRBJ1-1; D gene ambiguous. Germline-derived CDR1 and CDR2 are SGHVS and FQNEAQ. Trimming pared 5 bases from V and 4 bases from J, leaving 8 bases between. The CDR3 spans 12 residues. The CDR3 sequence: CASSRASTEAFF. The CDR3 nucleotides read TGTGCCAGCAGCCGTGCCAGCACTGAAGCTTTCTTT.

The chain joins TRBV9 to TRBJ2-3; D is perhaps TRBD2 (6 bases). In germline, CDR1 is SGDLS, CDR2 YYNGEE. CDR3 length: 19 residues. The V gene lost 0 bases and the J gene lost 0 bases, with 20 bases spanning the gap. CDR3 in DNA: TGTGCCAGCAGCGTAGTTCCCGCCAGCGGGTCAGCTAGCACAGATACGCAGTATTTT. Its translation: CASSVVPASGSASTDTQYF.

The CDR3 is CASSQADRAFGYTF. The DNA of the CDR3 is TGCGCCAGCAGCCAAGCCGACAGGGCGTTTGGCTACACCTTC. The chain has TRBV4-1 and TRBJ1-2, with 7 bases matching TRBD1. The CDR3 contains 14 residues. Germline V gene sequence: CDR1 MGHRA, CDR2 YSYEKL. V trimming: 1 base; J trimming: 7 bases; junction bases outside the gene matches: 6.

This clone was counted ten times or more. This chain's CDR3 is CASSLVGEELFF. DNA for the CDR3: TGTGCCAGCAGCTTAGTAGGTGAGGAGCTGTTTTTT. The chain recombines TRBV13 with TRBJ2-2; D is undetermined. Deletions cut 1 base from V and 10 bases from J, with 7 bases between. CDR1 and CDR2 from the germline V gene are PRHDT and FYEKMQ (reference sequence). This CDR3 region has 12 residues. The complete variable domain, with remaining parts taken from reference TRBV13 and TRBJ2-2, reads AAGVIQSPRHLIKEKRETATLKCYPIPRHDTVYWYQQGPGQDPQFLISFYEKMQSDKGSIPDRFSAQQFSDYHSELNMSSLELGDSALYFCASSLVGEELFFGEGSRLTVL.

The chain couples TRBV5-5 to TRBJ2-3; D gene ambiguous. The CDR3 runs 14 residues. Trimming left V 4 bases short and J 9 bases short, with 18 bases between. Germline CDR1 and CDR2: SGHKS and YYEKEE (reference sequence). CDR3 in amino acids: CASSVEFLTPTQYF. The CDR3 DNA is TGTGCCAGCAGCGTGGAATTCCTAACCCCGACGCAGTATTTT.

This clone was seen at least ten times. The gene calls are TRBV7-2 and TRBJ2-1; perhaps D is TRBD1 or TRBD2 (5 bases each). From germline, CDR1 is SGHTA and CDR2 FQGNSA. Deletions cut 5 bases from V and 8 bases from J, with 19 bases between. CDR3 length equals 15 residues. CDR3 residues: CASSEGIVVVHEQFF. CDR3 sequence (DNA): TGTGCCAGCAGCGAGGGGATAGTAGTTGTCCATGAGCAGTTCTTC.

This chain connects TRBV3-1 (or the pseudogene TRBV3-2) to TRBJ2-1, with 8 bases aligning to TRBD2. Trimming removed 6 bases from V and 9 bases from J; junction bases left unmatched: 13. Germline V CDR1 and CDR2: LGHDT, YNNKEL (reference sequence). The CDR3 is made up of 15 amino acids. This CDR3 is CASSLGLARVAEQFF. CDR3 nucleotides: TGTGCCAGCAGTCTTGGACTAGCCCGCGTCGCTGAGCAGTTCTTC.

The rearrangement links TRBV5-5 to TRBJ1-2; 7 bases match TRBD1. After removal of 4 bases from V and 4 bases from J, the junction contained 10 bases not matched to a gene. Germline CDR1 is SGHKS and CDR2 is YYEKEE (reference sequence). The CDR3 runs to 15 residues. CDR3 in amino acids: CASSKTGTEFYGYTF. The DNA for the CDR3 is TGTGCCAGCAGCAAAACCGGGACAGAGTTCTATGGCTACACCTTC.

The gene calls are TRBV18 and TRBJ2-3; 7 bases map to TRBD1. In germline, CDR1 is KGHSH, CDR2 LQKENI. The CDR3 contains 16 residues. The ends lost 0 bases at V and 1 base at J; junction bases unmatched: 4. CDR3 in DNA: TGTGCCAGCTCACCACCCCAGGGGGTAGGCACAGATACGCAGTATTTT. Its translation: CASSPPQGVGTDTQYF.

The CDR3 coding sequence is TGTGCCAGCAGTTTGCTAGCAGAGAGTACGCAGTATTTT. Protein: CASSLLAESTQYF. The chain combines TRBV28 with TRBJ2-3, with a possible D match to TRBD2 (5 bases). Germline V lookup: CDR1 MDHEN, CDR2 SYDVKM. V lost 3 bases and J 8 bases, leaving 12 bases between the germline ends. This CDR3 is 13 amino acids long.